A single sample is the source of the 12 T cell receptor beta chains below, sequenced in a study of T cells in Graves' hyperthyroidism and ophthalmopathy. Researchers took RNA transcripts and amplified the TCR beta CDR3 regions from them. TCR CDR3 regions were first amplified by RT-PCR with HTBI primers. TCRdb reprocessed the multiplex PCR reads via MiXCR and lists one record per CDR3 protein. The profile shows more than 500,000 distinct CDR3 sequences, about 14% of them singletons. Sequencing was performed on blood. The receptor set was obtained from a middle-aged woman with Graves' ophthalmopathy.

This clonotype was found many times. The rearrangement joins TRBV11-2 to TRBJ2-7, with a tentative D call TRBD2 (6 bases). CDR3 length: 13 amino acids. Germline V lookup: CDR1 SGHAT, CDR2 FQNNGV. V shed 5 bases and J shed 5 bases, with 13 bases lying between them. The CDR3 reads CASSQTRIDEQYF. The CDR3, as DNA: TGTGCCAGCAGCCAGACTAGGATCGACGAGCAGTACTTC.

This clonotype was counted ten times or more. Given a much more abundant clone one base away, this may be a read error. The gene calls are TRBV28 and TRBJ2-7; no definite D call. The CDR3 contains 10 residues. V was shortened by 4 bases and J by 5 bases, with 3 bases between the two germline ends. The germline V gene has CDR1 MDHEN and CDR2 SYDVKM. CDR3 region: CASSSHEQYF. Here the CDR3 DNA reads TGTGCCAGCAGTTCCCACGAGCAGTACTTC. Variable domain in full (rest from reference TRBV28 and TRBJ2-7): DVKVTQSSRYLVKRTGEKVFLECVQDMDHENMFWYRQDPGLGLRLIYFSYDVKMKEKGDIPEGYSVSREKKERFSLILESASTNQTSMYLCASSSHEQYFGPGTRLTVT.

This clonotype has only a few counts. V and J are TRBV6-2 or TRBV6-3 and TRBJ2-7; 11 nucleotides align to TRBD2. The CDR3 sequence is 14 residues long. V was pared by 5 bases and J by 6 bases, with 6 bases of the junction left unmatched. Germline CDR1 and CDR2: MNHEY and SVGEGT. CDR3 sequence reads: CASSLLAGDIEQYF. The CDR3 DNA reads TGTGCCAGCAGTCTACTAGCGGGAGATATCGAGCAGTACTTC.

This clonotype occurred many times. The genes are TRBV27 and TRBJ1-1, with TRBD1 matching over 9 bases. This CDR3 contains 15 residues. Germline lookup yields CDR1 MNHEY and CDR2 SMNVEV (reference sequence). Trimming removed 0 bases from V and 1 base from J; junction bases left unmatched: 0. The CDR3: CASSLSTGGNTEAFF. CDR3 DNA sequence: TGTGCCAGCAGTTTATCGACAGGGGGGAACACTGAAGCTTTCTTT.

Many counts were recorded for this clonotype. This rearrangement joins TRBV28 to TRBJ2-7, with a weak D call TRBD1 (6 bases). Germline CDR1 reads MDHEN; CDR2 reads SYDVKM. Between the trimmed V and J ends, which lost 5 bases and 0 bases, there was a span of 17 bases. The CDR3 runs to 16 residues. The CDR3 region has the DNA TGTGCCAGCAGTCCAACCCCCAGGGGCCTCTCCTACGAGCAGTACTTC. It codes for CASSPTPRGLSYEQYF.

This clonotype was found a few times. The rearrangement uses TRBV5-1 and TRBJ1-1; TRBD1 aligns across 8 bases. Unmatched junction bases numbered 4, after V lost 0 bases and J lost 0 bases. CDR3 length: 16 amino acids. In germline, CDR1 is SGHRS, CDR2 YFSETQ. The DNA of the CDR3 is TGCGCCAGCAGCTTGGGACAGGGGCTTATGAACACTGAAGCTTTCTTT. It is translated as CASSLGQGLMNTEAFF.

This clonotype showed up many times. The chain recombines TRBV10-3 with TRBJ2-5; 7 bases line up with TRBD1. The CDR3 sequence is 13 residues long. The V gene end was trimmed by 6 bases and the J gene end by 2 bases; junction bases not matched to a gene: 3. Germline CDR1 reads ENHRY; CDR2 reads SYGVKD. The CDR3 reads CAISPGQQETQYF. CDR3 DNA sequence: TGTGCCATCAGCCCGGGACAGCAAGAGACCCAGTACTTC.

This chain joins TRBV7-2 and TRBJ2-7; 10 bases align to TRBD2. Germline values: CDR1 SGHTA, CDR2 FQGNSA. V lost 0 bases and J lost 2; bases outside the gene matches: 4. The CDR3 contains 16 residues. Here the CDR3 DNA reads TGTGCCAGCAGCTTAGCAGTAGCGGGAGGACCCTACGAGCAGTACTTC. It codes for CASSLAVAGGPYEQYF.

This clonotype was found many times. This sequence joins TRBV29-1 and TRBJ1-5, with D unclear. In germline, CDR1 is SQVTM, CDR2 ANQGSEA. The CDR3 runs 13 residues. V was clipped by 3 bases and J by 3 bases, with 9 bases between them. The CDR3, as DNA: TGCAGCGTTGATGACGGAAACAATCAGCCCCAGCATTTT. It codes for CSVDDGNNQPQHF.

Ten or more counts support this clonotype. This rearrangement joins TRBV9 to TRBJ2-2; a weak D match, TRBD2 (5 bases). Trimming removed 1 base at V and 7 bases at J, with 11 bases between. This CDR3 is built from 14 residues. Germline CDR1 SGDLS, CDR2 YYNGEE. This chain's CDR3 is CASSVPAEGGELFF. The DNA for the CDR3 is TGTGCCAGCAGCGTACCCGCAGAGGGCGGGGAGCTGTTTTTT.

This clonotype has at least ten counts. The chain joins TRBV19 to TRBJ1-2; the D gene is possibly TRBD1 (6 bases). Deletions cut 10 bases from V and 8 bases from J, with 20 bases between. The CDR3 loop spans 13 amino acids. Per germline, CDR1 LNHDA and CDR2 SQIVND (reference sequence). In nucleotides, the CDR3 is TGTGCCACCCTACGGGGGAGGGGGAGCGGCTACACCTTC. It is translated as CATLRGRGSGYTF.

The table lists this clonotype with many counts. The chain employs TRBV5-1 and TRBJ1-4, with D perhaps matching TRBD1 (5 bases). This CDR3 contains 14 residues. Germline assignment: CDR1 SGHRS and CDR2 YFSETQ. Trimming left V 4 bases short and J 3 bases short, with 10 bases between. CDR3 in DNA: TGCGCCAGCAGCATCTGGGGGGCTAATGAAAAACTGTTTTTT. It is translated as CASSIWGANEKLFF.